Included here is one TCR beta chain sequence, with context. Sequencing ends 3 residues short of the CDR3 end; the germline J gene provides the rest. This specimen belongs to a study of T cells in women clearing cervical HPV infection. Produced via immunoSEQ multiplex PCR; TCRdb's table is partial and in-frame only. The listing contains 36,000 or so clones. Germline V gene sequence: CDR1 LNHDA, CDR2 SQIVND (reference sequence). The CDR3 loop spans 12 amino acids. V was cut by 3 bases and J by 2 bases, with 4 bases left in between. The genes are TRBV19 and TRBJ1-1, with D uncertain. Sequences were obtained from blood buffy coat. The sequence derives from a woman aged 18-69 years with a cervical HPV16 infection that either progressed to CIN3+ or cleared (not recorded which). CDR3 DNA (partial): TGTGCCAGTAGTATTAGTAACACTGAA. It codes for CASSISNTE. In full, the CDR3 reads CASSISNTEAFF.